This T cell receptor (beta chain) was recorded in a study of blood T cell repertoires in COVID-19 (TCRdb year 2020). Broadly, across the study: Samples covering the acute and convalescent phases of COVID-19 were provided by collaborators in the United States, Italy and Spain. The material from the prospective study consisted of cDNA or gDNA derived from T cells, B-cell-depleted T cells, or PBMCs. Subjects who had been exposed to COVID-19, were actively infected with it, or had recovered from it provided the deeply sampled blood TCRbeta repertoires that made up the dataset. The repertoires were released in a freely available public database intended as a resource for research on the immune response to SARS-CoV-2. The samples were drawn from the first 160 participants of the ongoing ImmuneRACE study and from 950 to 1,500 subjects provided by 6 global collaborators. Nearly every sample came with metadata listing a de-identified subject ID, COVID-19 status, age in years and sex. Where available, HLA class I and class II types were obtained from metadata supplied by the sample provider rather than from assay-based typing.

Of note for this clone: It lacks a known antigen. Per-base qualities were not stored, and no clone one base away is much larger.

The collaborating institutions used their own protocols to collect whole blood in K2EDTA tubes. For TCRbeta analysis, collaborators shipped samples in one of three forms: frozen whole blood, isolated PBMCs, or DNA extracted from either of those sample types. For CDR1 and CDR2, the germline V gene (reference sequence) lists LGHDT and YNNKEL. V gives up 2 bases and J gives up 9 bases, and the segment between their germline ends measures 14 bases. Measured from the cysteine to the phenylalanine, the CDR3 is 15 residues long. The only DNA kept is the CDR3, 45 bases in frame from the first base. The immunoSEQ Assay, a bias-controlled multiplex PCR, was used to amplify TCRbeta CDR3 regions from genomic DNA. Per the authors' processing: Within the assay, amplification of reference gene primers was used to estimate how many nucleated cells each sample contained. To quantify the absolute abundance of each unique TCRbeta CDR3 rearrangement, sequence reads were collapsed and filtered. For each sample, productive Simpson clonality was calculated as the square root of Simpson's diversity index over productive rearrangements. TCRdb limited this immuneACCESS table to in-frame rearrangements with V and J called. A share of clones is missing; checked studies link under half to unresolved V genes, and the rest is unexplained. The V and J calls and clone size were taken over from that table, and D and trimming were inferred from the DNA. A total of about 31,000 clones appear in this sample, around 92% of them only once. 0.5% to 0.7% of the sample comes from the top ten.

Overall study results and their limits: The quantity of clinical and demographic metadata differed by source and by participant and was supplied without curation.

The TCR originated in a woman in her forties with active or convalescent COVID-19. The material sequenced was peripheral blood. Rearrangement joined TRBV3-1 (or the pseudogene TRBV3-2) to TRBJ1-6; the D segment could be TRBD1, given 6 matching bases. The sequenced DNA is TGTGCCAGCAGCCAACTTCCAGGGGTCGGTTCACCCCTCCACTTT. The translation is CASSQLPGVGSPLHF.